This T cell receptor (beta chain) was documented in a study of T cell repertoires in cytomegalovirus infection (dated by TCRdb to between 2018 and 2021). For the wider study: Recently identified HLA-C-restricted CMV epitopes, whose presentation resists viral immunomodulation, were targeted by peptide stimulations together with well-studied HLA-B-restricted epitopes. Donor HLA type was relevant to the analysis, because carriage of CMV infection together with the matching HLA type was indicated by public TCR beta signatures. Here is what the overall study found, with its caveats: Carriers of CMV infection plus the relevant HLA type were discriminated by the cumulative frequency of public TCR beta family members in the study cohort and in an independent roughly 350-donor cohort. The ex vivo response was dominated by HLA-C-restricted CMV-specific TCR beta clonotypes, which also provided the single most frequent clonotype in two of eight donors.

Comments on this clonotype: Its antigen specificity is not known. Base quality data are lacking; no much larger clone is found one base away.

Sequencing instrument: Illumina HiSeq 1500. TCRdb passed the public sequencing reads through fastp at Q25 and MiXCR, retaining productive beta sequences. Rows merge per CDR3 protein into single entries with the most common DNA and genes. Here the sample has under 850,000 distinct CDR3 sequences; around 31% occur a single time. 18% of the sample rests with the top ten. The meaning of the sample's treatment or condition label: in vitro stimulation with specific CMV peptide epitopes to enrich CMV-specific T cells. Including the terminal cysteine and phenylalanine, the CDR3 comprises 11 residues. Only the CDR3 DNA is retained, 33 bases long and in frame from the first base. Trimming at the junction amounts to 3 bases on V and 11 bases on J, and the germline ends lie 10 bases apart.

This material consisted of cultured PBMCs, taken from culture after CMV antigen stimulation. This chain is built from TRBV12-3 or TRBV12-4 and TRBJ1-2; the D gene lacks a confident call. The TCR sequence derives from a human donor in good health (CMV status not recorded). Some clones in this sample may be carry-over from other donors' samples. The nucleotides read TGTGCCAGCAGTTTTAACACATTATACACCTTC. Its protein product is CASSFNTLYTF.